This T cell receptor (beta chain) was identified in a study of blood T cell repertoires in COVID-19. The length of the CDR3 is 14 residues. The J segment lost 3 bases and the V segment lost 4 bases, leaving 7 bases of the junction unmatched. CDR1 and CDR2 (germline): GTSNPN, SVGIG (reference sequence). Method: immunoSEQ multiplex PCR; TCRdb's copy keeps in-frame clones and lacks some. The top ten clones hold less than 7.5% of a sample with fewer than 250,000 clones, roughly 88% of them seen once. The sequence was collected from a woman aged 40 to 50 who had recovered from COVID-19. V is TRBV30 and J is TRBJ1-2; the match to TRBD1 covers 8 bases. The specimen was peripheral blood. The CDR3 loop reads CAWTGGAGDYGYTF. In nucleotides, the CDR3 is TGTGCCTGGACAGGGGGCGCCGGAGACTATGGCTACACCTTC.